Listed below are T cell receptor beta chains from one sample, sequenced in a study of shared clonotypes between healthy human individuals. This table comes from immunoSEQ multiplex PCR, and its TCRdb copy is limited to in-frame clones, with some not included. Counted here are millions of clones, about 92% occurring once; the ten biggest clones make up 0.39%. Sequenced sample: naive CD4+ T cells from PBMCs. Every receptor here comes from a man between 18 and 35 years old in good health. Some clones in this sample may be carry-over from other donors' samples. CDR3s include the opening cysteine and the closing phenylalanine or tryptophan. A D gene is named only where the DNA matches it firmly. Clone size is given for some rows only: seen once, a few or many times, or a class if the clone is expanded.

TRBJ1-3 | NA | TRBV7-9 | NA | CASSLGDSSGNTIYF | TGTGCCAGCAGCTTAGGGGATTCCTCTGGAAACACCATATATTTT
TRBJ1-5 | NA | TRBV6-5 | TRBD1 | CASSQGQGLNQPQHF | TGTGCCAGCAGCCAGGGACAGGGGTTAAATCAGCCCCAGCATTTT
TRBJ2-1 | once | TRBV5-1 | NA | CASSPSDGYNEQFF | TGCGCCAGCAGCCCATCCGACGGATACAATGAGCAGTTCTTC
TRBJ2-2 | NA | TRBV5-4 | TRBD2 | CASSSPLAGGTGELFF | TGTGCCAGCAGCTCCCCCCTAGCGGGAGGTACCGGGGAGCTGTTTTTT
TRBJ2-2 | NA | TRBV25-1 | NA | CASSESTAGTGELFF | TGTGCCAGCAGTGAATCCACCGCAGGCACCGGGGAGCTGTTTTTT
TRBJ2-2 | NA | TRBV28 | NA | CASSLGGPGELFF | TGTGCCAGCAGTTTAGGAGGTCCCGGGGAGCTGTTTTTT
TRBJ1-4 | NA | TRBV29-1 | NA | CSVGSPDEKLFF | TGCAGCGTCGGGTCACCCGATGAAAAACTGTTTTTT
TRBJ2-7 | NA | TRBV27 | TRBD1 | CASSFGQGKTYEQYF | TGTGCCAGCAGTTTTGGACAGGGGAAAACCTACGAGCAGTACTTC
TRBJ1-1 | NA | TRBV5-1 | TRBD1 | CASSVRDRGRAEAFF | TGCGCCAGCAGCGTCCGGGACAGGGGGCGGGCTGAAGCTTTCTTT
TRBJ2-1 | NA | TRBV10-3 | TRBD2 | CAISQTSDYNEQFF | TGTGCCATCAGCCAGACTAGCGACTACAATGAGCAGTTCTTC
TRBJ2-7 | NA | TRBV18 | NA | CASSPRDGAYEQYF | TGTGCCAGCTCACCCCGGGACGGAGCCTACGAGCAGTACTTC
TRBJ2-7 | NA | TRBV7-8 | NA | CASSLGGMYEQYF | TGTGCCAGCAGCTTAGGTGGGATGTACGAGCAGTACTTC
TRBJ1-3 | NA | TRBV28 | NA | CASSPTGVSGNTIYF | TGTGCCAGCAGTCCTACCGGGGTATCTGGAAACACCATATATTTT
TRBJ1-3 | once | TRBV4-2 | NA | CASSQETRGVFSGNTIYF | TGTGCCAGCAGCCAAGAAACTAGGGGGGTTTTCTCTGGAAACACCATATATTTT
TRBJ1-1 | few | TRBV6-1 | NA | CASNVNTEAFF | TGTGCCAGCAACGTGAACACTGAAGCTTTCTTT
TRBJ1-1 | once | TRBV2 | TRBD1 | CASRGDRNTEAFF | TGTGCCAGCAGGGGGGACAGGAACACTGAAGCTTTCTTT
TRBJ1-1 | NA | TRBV7-3 | NA | CASSLMGENTEAFF | TGTGCCAGCAGCTTAATGGGTGAGAACACTGAAGCTTTCTTT
TRBJ2-5 | NA | TRBV20-1 | NA | CSARGETQYF | TGCAGTGCTAGGGGAGAGACCCAGTACTTC
TRBJ2-4 | NA | TRBV10-3 | TRBD2 | CAISDRTSANIQYF | TGTGCCATCAGTGACCGGACTAGCGCAAACATTCAGTACTTC
TRBJ1-3 | NA | TRBV6-5 | NA | CASSLGRSGNTIYF | TGTGCCAGCAGTTTGGGCCGCTCTGGAAACACCATATATTTT